This TCR beta chain is from a study of response to subunit inactivated influenza vaccine. The CDR3 consists of 15 residues. J was trimmed by 2 bases and V by 7 bases; bases with no gene match: 10. Per germline, CDR1 DFQATT and CDR2 SNEGSKA (reference sequence). This clonotype turned up a few times. Its antigen remains unknown. One entry per CDR3 protein, called by TCRdb with MiXCR from the RT-PCR reads. The sample gives around 710,000 distinct CDR3 sequences, about 15% of which show up once; 6.5% to 8.5% is in the top ten. Findings and limits, study-wide: Authors suggested seasonal influenza vaccinations each recruit few new T cells.

The source is a man aged 50 to 59 who received an inactivated influenza vaccine. Sequenced material: PBMCs from blood, taken 14 days before vaccination. V and J are TRBV20-1 and TRBJ2-3; 9 positions match TRBD2. CDR3 region: CSVRSGTSYTDTQYF. Here the CDR3 DNA reads TGCAGTGTTCGGAGTGGGACTAGCTACACAGATACGCAGTATTTT.